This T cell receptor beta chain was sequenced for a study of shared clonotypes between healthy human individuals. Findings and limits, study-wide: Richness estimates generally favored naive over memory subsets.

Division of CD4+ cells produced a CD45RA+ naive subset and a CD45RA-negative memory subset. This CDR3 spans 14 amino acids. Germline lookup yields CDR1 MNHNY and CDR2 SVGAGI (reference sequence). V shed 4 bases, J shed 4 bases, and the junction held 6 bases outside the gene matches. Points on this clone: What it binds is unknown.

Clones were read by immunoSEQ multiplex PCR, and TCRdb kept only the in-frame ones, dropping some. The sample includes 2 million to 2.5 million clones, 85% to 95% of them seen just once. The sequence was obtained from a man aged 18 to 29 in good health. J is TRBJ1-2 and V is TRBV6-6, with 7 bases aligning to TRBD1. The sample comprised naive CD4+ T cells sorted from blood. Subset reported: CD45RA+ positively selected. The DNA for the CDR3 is TGTGCCAGCAGTTTTGAAGGGGGCTCCTATGGCTACACCTTC. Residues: CASSFEGGSYGYTF.